This TCR beta chain was recovered during a study of cytomegalovirus exposure and HLA in healthy donors. Researchers ran the PCR with 60 Vbeta and 13 Jbeta primers. Only in-frame clones appear in the TCRdb table, and some are missing; sequencing was by immunoSEQ multiplex PCR. The sample table includes 75,000 to 85,000 clones. The CDR3 is 15 amino acids. Trimming took 4 bases from V and 0 from J, leaving 7 bases between them. Per the germline V gene, CDR1 is SEHNR and CDR2 is FQNEAQ (reference sequence). The source material was PBMCs. The chain employs TRBV7-9 and TRBJ2-6; D is unclear. The clonotype originates from a man aged 50-59 years in good health and CMV-seronegative. The CDR3 DNA reads TGTGCCAGCAGCTCTATTTTCTCTGGGGCCAACGTCCTGACTTTC. Protein product: CASSSIFSGANVLTF. The full variable domain, rest sourced from reference TRBV7-9 and TRBJ2-6, is DTGVSQNPRHKITKRGQNVTFRCDPISEHNRLYWYRQTLGQGPEFLTYFQNEAQLEKSRLLSDRFSAERPKGSFSTLEIQRTEQGDSAMYLCASSSIFSGANVLTFGAGSRLTVL.